The 13 T cell receptor beta chains listed next were all sequenced from one sample in a study of cytomegalovirus exposure and HLA in healthy donors. Researchers ran the PCR with 60 Vbeta and 13 Jbeta primers. Clones were sequenced by immunoSEQ multiplex PCR, and TCRdb holds only the in-frame ones, with some missing. The table lists 150,000 or so clones. The specimen sequenced was PBMCs. These receptors were taken from a woman between 45 and 65 years old in good health and CMV-seronegative.

The chain uses TRBV27 and TRBJ2-7; TRBD2 agrees at 12 bases. Trimming at V came to 6 bases and at J to 4 bases, leaving 4 bases not matched to a gene. Germline V gives CDR1 MNHEY, CDR2 SMNVEV (reference sequence). The CDR3 has 14 amino acids. In DNA, the CDR3 is TGTGCCAGCAGCAACGGACTAGCGGGGTACGAGCAGTACTTC. Translation gives CASSNGLAGYEQYF.

The J gene is TRBJ1-1, the V gene TRBV4-1; D remains unclear. Trimming stripped 1 base from V and 0 bases from J, with 6 bases between. The CDR3 is made up of 14 amino acids. CDR1 and CDR2 from the germline V gene are MGHRA and YSYEKL. The CDR3 DNA is TGCGCCAGCAGCCAAGTCAGTTTGAACACTGAAGCTTTCTTT. It yields the protein CASSQVSLNTEAFF.

DNA for the CDR3: TGTGCCAGCAGCTTAGAGGTGCCGGCAGGGAAAGAAGATACGCAGTATTTT. Translation: CASSLEVPAGKEDTQYF. The rearrangement links TRBV7-2 to TRBJ2-3; tentative D call: TRBD1 (5 bases). Germline CDR1 is SGHTA and CDR2 is FQGNSA. CDR3 length: 17 residues. The ends were cut back, 1 base at V and 5 bases at J, with 19 bases in the middle.

This rearrangement joins TRBV19 to TRBJ2-1, with 10 positions matching TRBD2. This CDR3 contains 16 residues. Losses at the gene ends were 2 bases for V and 7 bases for J; bases not matched to a gene: 8. The germline V gene has CDR1 LNHDA and CDR2 SQIVND (reference sequence). The CDR3, as DNA: TGTGCCAGTAGTATATCTAGCGGGAGTCCGGGGAATGAGCAGTTCTTC. Its translation is CASSISSGSPGNEQFF.

The rearrangement uses TRBV29-1 and TRBJ1-2; D unclear. CDR3 length: 11 amino acids. Looked up from germline, CDR1 is SQVTM and CDR2 is ANQGSEA. V was trimmed by 4 bases and J by 1 base, leaving 4 bases between them. The CDR3 sequence: CSVGDNYGYTF. The CDR3 region has the DNA TGCAGCGTTGGCGATAACTATGGCTACACCTTC.

The J gene is TRBJ1-3, the V gene TRBV5-1, with D possibly being TRBD1 (5 bases). Trimming cost V 0 bases and J 5 bases, with 12 bases left between them. Germline-derived CDR1 and CDR2 are SGHRS and YFSETQ. CDR3 size: 15 residues. CDR3 in DNA: TGCGCCAGCAGCTTGGGAGGTAGGGGAAGAAACACCATATATTTT. Translated, it gives CASSLGGRGRNTIYF.

The V call is TRBV5-1, the J call TRBJ1-4; tentatively, D is TRBD1 (6 bases). Between the trimmed V and J ends, which lost 6 bases and 5 bases, there was a span of 20 bases. The CDR3 has 16 residues. Per germline, CDR1 SGHRS and CDR2 YFSETQ. The CDR3 nucleotides read TGCGCCAGCACCCGTTTAGGGGGGGCTCCGAATGAAAAACTGTTTTTT. This gives the protein CASTRLGGAPNEKLFF.

The J gene is TRBJ1-2, the V gene TRBV18, with 7 bases identical to TRBD1. Unmatched junction bases numbered 11, after V lost 3 bases and J lost 4 bases. Germline V gene lookup returns CDR1 KGHSH and CDR2 LQKENI. The CDR3 loop spans 16 amino acids. CDR3 bases: TGTGCCAGCTCACCGTCTGGCGGAGGGGGCGTCTATGGCTACACCTTC. It yields the protein CASSPSGGGGVYGYTF.

V and J are TRBV5-5 and TRBJ2-7; TRBD2 matches 9 bases. There are 14 residues in the CDR3. The trim removed 1 base at V and 3 bases at J, leaving 2 bases unmatched. Germline lookup yields CDR1 SGHKS and CDR2 YYEKEE (reference sequence). The CDR3 nucleotides are TGTGCCAGCAGCTTGAGAGCGGGGGGCTACGAGCAGTACTTC. It codes for CASSLRAGGYEQYF.

The chain is built from TRBV7-2 and TRBJ2-3, with 10 bases fitting TRBD2. The CDR3 is 16 amino acids. Trimming took 4 bases from V and 2 from J; bases not matched to a gene: 6. Germline lookup yields CDR1 SGHTA and CDR2 FQGNSA. The CDR3 DNA sequence: TGTGCCAGCAGCTCTTCTAGCGGGAGTTCCACAGATACGCAGTATTTT. Its protein is CASSSSSGSSTDTQYF. Variable domain in full (rest from reference TRBV7-2 and TRBJ2-3): GAGVSQSPSNKVTEKGKDVELRCDPISGHTALYWYRQSLGQGLEFLIYFQGNSAPDKSGLPSDRFSAERTGGSVSTLTIQRTQQEDSAVYLCASSSSSGSSTDTQYFGPGTRLTVL.

The rearrangement joins TRBV27 to TRBJ1-2; D not certain. The germline V and J ends were trimmed by 5 bases and 8 bases, with 21 bases remaining between them. Germline values: CDR1 MNHEY, CDR2 SMNVEV (reference sequence). The CDR3 is made up of 15 amino acids. The DNA of the CDR3 is TGTGCCAGCAGTAGTATTTTTTCGGGCAGCGGCGGCTACACCTTC. Translation: CASSSIFSGSGGYTF.

The chain combines TRBV28 with TRBJ2-5, with no clear D. In germline, CDR1 is MDHEN, CDR2 SYDVKM. The CDR3 contains 13 residues. Deletions cut 3 bases from V and 2 bases from J, with 7 bases between. The CDR3 loop is CASSLYAQETQYF. The CDR3 DNA is TGTGCCAGCAGTTTGTATGCGCAAGAGACCCAGTACTTC.

CDR3: CASSGIAGGTDTQYF. As DNA, the CDR3 is TGTGCCAGCAGCGGAATAGCGGGAGGCACAGATACGCAGTATTTT. The rearrangement links TRBV9 to TRBJ2-3, with 9 bases that match TRBD2. V lost 3 bases to trimming and J lost 1 base; unmatched junction nucleotides: 3. CDR1 SGDLS and CDR2 YYNGEE come from the germline V gene. This CDR3 has 15 amino acids.